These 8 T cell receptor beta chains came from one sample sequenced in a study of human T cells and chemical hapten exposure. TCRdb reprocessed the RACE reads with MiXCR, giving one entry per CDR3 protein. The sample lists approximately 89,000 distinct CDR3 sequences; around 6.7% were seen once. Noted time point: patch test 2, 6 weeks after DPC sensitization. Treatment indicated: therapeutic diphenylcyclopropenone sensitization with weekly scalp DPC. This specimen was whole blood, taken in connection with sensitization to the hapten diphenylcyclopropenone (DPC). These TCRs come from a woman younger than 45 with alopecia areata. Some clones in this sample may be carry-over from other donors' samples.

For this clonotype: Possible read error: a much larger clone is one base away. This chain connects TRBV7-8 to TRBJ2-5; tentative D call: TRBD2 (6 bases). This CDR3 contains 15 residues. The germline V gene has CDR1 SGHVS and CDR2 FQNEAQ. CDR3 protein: CVSSLARGGQETQYF. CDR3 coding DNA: TGTGTCAGCAGCTTAGCGCGGGGAGGACAAGAGACCCAGTACTTC. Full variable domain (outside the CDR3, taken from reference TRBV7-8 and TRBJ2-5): GAGVSQSPRYKVAKRGQDVALRCDPISGHVSLFWYQQALGQGPEFLTYFQNEAQLDKSGLPSDRFFAERPEGSVSTLKIQRTQQEDSAVYLCVSSLARGGQETQYFGPGTRLLVL.

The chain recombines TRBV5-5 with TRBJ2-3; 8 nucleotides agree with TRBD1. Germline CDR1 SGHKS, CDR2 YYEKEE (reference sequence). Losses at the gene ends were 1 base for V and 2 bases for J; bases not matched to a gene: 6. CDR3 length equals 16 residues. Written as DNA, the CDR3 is TGTGCCAGCAGCTTGAGGGCGGGACAGGACACAGATACGCAGTATTTT. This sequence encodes CASSLRAGQDTDTQYF.

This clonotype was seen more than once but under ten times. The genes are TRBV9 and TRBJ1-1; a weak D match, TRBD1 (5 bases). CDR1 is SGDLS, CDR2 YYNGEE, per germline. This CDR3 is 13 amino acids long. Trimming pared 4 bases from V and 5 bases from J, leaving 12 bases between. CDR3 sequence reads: CASSLLGDTEAFF. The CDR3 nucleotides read TGTGCCAGCAGCCTCCTGGGGGATACTGAAGCTTTCTTT.

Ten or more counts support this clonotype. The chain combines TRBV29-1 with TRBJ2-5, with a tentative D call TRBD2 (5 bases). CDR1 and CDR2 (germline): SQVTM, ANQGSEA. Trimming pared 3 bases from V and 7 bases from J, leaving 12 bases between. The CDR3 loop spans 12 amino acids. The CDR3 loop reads CSVDSWTGTQYF. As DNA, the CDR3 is TGCAGCGTTGACTCTTGGACTGGGACCCAGTACTTC.

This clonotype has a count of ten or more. The CDR3 is CASRPGAYEQYF. CDR3 sequence (DNA): TGTGCCAGCAGACCCGGAGCCTACGAGCAGTACTTC. This chain joins TRBV28 and TRBJ2-7; D not certain. The length of the CDR3 is 12 residues. The ends were cut back, 6 bases at V and 2 bases at J, with 8 bases in the middle. Germline CDR1 MDHEN, CDR2 SYDVKM.

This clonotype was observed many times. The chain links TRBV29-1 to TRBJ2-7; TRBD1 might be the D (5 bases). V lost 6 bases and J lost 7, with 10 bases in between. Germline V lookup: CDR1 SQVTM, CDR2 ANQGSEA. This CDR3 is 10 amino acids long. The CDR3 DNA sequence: TGCAGCGTACAGACAGTTGAGCAGTACTTC. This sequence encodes CSVQTVEQYF.

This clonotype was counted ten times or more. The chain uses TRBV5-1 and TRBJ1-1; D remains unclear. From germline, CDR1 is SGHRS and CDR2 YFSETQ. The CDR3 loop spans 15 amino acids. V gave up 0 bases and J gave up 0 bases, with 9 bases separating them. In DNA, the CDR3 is TGCGCCAGCAGCTTGGGGCAGGAAATGAACACTGAAGCTTTCTTT. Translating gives CASSLGQEMNTEAFF.

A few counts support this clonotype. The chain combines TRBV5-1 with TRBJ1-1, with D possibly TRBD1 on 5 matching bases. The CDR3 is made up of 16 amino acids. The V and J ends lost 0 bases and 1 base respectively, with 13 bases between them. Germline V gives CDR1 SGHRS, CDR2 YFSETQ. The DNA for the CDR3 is TGCGCCAGCAGCTTGGCCGGACTGGGGACGAACACTGAAGCTTTCTTT. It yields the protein CASSLAGLGTNTEAFF.